This TCR beta chain was sequenced during a study of blood T cell repertoires in COVID-19. About the research overall: PBMCs, B-cell-depleted T cells, or T cells were the source of the cDNA or gDNA that made up the material.

Authors' analysis steps: It was from reference gene primer amplification that nucleated cell counts were estimated. Libraries were prepared by immunoSEQ multiplex PCR; TCRdb keeps only in-frame clonotypes and omits some of them. The D gene and trimming were derived from the DNA, and the V and J assignments and clone size from that table. The sample lists about 150,000 clones; 75% to 85% were seen once. Germline V gene data show CDR1 as SQVTM and CDR2 as ANQGSEA. The V end was cut by 6 bases, the J end by 0 bases, with 11 bases between. The CDR3 spans 14 residues. In its sample, this clone was seen once.

Specimen: peripheral blood. The receptor was isolated from a man in his 60s with acute or convalescent COVID-19. J is TRBJ1-4 and V is TRBV29-1, with D hard to call. The CDR3: CSVGIGTTNEKLFF. In DNA form, the CDR3 reads TGCAGCGTGGGTATCGGGACAACTAATGAAAAACTGTTTTTT.